This is a list of T cell receptor beta chains from one sample in a study of blood T cell repertoires in COVID-19. Sequencing used immunoSEQ multiplex PCR; TCRdb keeps in-frame clones, though not all of them. Of more than 130,000 clones in the sample, roughly four fifths are singletons; the top ten hold 8.8%. Input material: peripheral blood. The receptors derive from a woman of 80 years or more in a cohort sampled during active or convalescent COVID-19. The CDR3 runs from the conserved cysteine through the conserved F or W. Size is stated for part of the rows, as once, few or many counts, or as a class when the clone is expanded.

V: TRBV3-1/TRBV3-2
size: .
CDR3: CASSQEDRRPYEQYF

V: TRBV6-6
size: .
CDR3: CASRTGLTGANVLTF

V: TRBV18
size: .
CDR3: CASSREYQETQYF

V: TRBV5-1
size: .
CDR3: CASSQGSYNSPLHF

V: TRBV5-4
size: .
CDR3: CASSLGTENSPLHF

V: TRBV5-4
size: .
CDR3: CASTGLNSFEQFF

V: TRBV30
size: .
CDR3: CAWSVHEGYQPQHF

V: TRBV6-5
size: .
CDR3: CASRTDRGRATEAFF

V: TRBV6-2/TRBV6-3
size: few
CDR3: CASSPGTNVNQPQHF

V: TRBV19
size: .
CDR3: CASSYRTGINYGYTF

V: TRBV20-1
size: .
CDR3: CSASWGQGTEAFF